The present T cell receptor (beta chain) was sequenced within a study of CD8 T cells in Susac syndrome. Looked up from germline, CDR1 is MNHNY and CDR2 is SVGAGI (reference sequence). This CDR3 region has 12 residues. V shed 10 bases and J shed 2 bases, with 12 bases lying between them. Reverse transcription of roughly 0.5 to 1 ug RNA was carried out with random hexamers. The amplification used immunoSEQ multiplex PCR on TCR beta CDR3; it spanned 54 Vbeta and 13 Jbeta. TCRdb re-analysed the immunoSEQ multiplex PCR reads in MiXCR, keeping a single row per CDR3 protein. Among 190,000 or so distinct CDR3 sequences listed, about 95% were seen once.

The sequenced sample was CD4+ T cells from PBMCs. The chain recombines TRBV6-6 with TRBJ2-7, with unresolved D. The receptor comes from a human donor with multiple sclerosis. This CDR3 is CATGPSAYEQYF. The CDR3 region has the DNA TGTGCCACCGGGCCTTCTGCCTACGAGCAGTACTTC.